The entry below gives a single T cell receptor (beta chain) sequence along with its context. This sample is drawn from a study of shared clonotypes between healthy human individuals. Using immunoSEQ multiplex PCR, the repertoire was profiled, and TCRdb retains in-frame clones only, with some absent. The data contain approximately 1.4 million clones, about 98% of them singletons. This CDR3 is 16 amino acids long. V dropped 4 bases and J dropped 8; count of bases not matched to a gene: 7. Germline CDR1 reads MRHNA; CDR2 reads SNTAGT. The V gene is TRBV6-4, the J gene TRBJ2-1; 14 positions match TRBD2. This receptor was identified in a young man in good health. Sequenced sample: naive CD4+ T cells sorted from blood. Subset indicated: CD45RA+ positively selected. CDR3 residues: CASSAQTSGRVYEQFF. The DNA for the CDR3 is TGTGCCAGCAGTGCCCAGACTAGCGGGAGGGTCTATGAGCAGTTCTTC.